One and the same sample provided the 5 T cell receptor beta chains below, sequenced in a study of T cells in Graves' hyperthyroidism and ophthalmopathy. Using RNA transcripts as the source, TCR beta CDR3 regions were amplified. Researchers ran a first-round RT-PCR on the TCR CDR3 using the HTBI primer set. TCRdb reanalysed the multiplex PCR reads using MiXCR and keeps one entry per CDR3 protein. The sample consists of about 160,000 distinct CDR3 sequences, about 9.4% of them appearing once. Specimen: blood. Source of these receptors: a woman aged 18-29 years with Graves' hyperthyroidism that later progressed to Graves' ophthalmopathy.

With regard to this clonotype: A read error may be the cause here, since a much bigger clone is one base away. V is TRBV3-1 and J is TRBJ2-5; the match to TRBD2 covers 8 bases. Germline loops: CDR1 LGHDT, CDR2 YNNKEL (reference sequence). The CDR3 consists of 14 residues. The CDR3 DNA follows: TGTGCCAGCAGCCTAGCGGGGAACCAAGAGACCCTGTACTTC. It specifies CASSLAGNQETLYF.

The sample holds many counts of this clonotype. The V call is TRBV7-2, the J call TRBJ2-5, with 10 nucleotides matching TRBD1. From germline, CDR1 is SGHTA and CDR2 FQGNSA. CDR3 length: 13 residues. The V and J ends lost 4 bases and 5 bases, in that order; junction bases with no gene match: 1. This CDR3 is CASSSDRGETQYF. CDR3 sequence (DNA): TGTGCCAGCAGCTCGGACAGGGGGGAGACCCAGTACTTC. Full variable domain (outside the CDR3, taken from reference TRBV7-2 and TRBJ2-5): GAGVSQSPSNKVTEKGKDVELRCDPISGHTALYWYRQSLGQGLEFLIYFQGNSAPDKSGLPSDRFSAERTGGSVSTLTIQRTQQEDSAVYLCASSSDRGETQYFGPGTRLLVL.

In this sample, this clonotype turned up a few times. The chain has TRBV20-1 and TRBJ2-1; possibly TRBD2 for D (5 bases). The CDR3 is 13 residues long. Germline V gene lookup returns CDR1 DFQATT and CDR2 SNEGSKA (reference sequence). V lost 1 base, J lost 5 bases, and 9 bases lay in between. CDR3 protein: CSARALAHNEQFF. Here the CDR3 DNA reads TGCAGTGCTAGAGCCCTAGCCCACAATGAGCAGTTCTTC.

This clonotype has a count of ten or more. One junction end disagrees with the germline gene, perhaps due to a read error. The chain carries TRBV7-7 and TRBJ2-2, with a tentative D call TRBD2 (5 bases). Germline assignment: CDR1 SSHAT and CDR2 FNYEAQ (reference sequence). The CDR3 is 14 residues long. The CDR3 spells CASSLASGGGELFF. The CDR3 DNA reads TGTGCTAGCAGCTTAGCGTCGGGTGGCGGGGAGCTGTTTTTT.

This clonotype has a single count. The rearrangement joins TRBV7-2 to TRBJ2-5; 9 bases agree with TRBD2. V shed 3 bases, J shed 3 bases, and the junction held 2 bases outside the gene matches. The CDR3 spans 14 residues. Germline CDR1 reads SGHTA; CDR2 reads FQGNSA. The chain's CDR3 is CASSLRGGEETQYF. CDR3 DNA sequence: TGTGCCAGCAGCTTGCGGGGGGGGGAAGAGACCCAGTACTTC.